A single sample is the source of the 10 T cell receptor beta chains below, sequenced in a study of shared clonotypes between healthy human individuals. The protocol was immunoSEQ multiplex PCR, while the TCRdb copy is restricted to in-frame clones and leaves out a portion. The sample lists approximately 2.5 million clones; about 92% were seen once. What was sequenced was naive CD4+ T cells sorted from blood. Stated subset: CD45RA+ positively selected. All receptors come from a man between 18 and 29 years old in good health.

The V call is TRBV6-5, the J call TRBJ2-7; D may be TRBD2 (5 bases). The V and J ends lost 5 bases and 0 bases respectively, with 11 bases between them. The germline V gene encodes CDR1 MNHEY and CDR2 SVGAGI. This CDR3 is 14 amino acids long. Here the CDR3 reads CASSGRLVSYEQYF. The CDR3 DNA is TGTGCCAGCAGTGGGAGACTGGTCTCCTACGAGCAGTACTTC.

V usage is TRBV11-2 and J usage is TRBJ2-1; TRBD2 matches 9 bases. The CDR3 loop spans 16 amino acids. Trimming at V came to 1 base and at J to 8 bases, leaving 9 bases not matched to a gene. Germline V lookup: CDR1 SGHAT, CDR2 FQNNGV. The CDR3 sequence: CASSLVKQAGGYEQFF. CDR3 sequence (DNA): TGTGCCAGCAGCTTAGTCAAGCAAGCGGGAGGCTATGAGCAGTTCTTC.

J is TRBJ1-2 and V is TRBV25-1, with D perhaps TRBD1 (5 bases). The CDR3 runs to 12 residues. Germline assignment: CDR1 MGHDK and CDR2 SYGVNS. Trimming pared 4 bases from V and 8 bases from J, leaving 11 bases between. The CDR3 loop reads CASSVRGDGYTF. The CDR3 bases are TGTGCCAGCAGTGTTCGAGGGGACGGCTACACCTTC.

This chain connects TRBV2 to TRBJ1-6, with D hard to call. V was cut by 4 bases and J by 6 bases, with 7 bases left in between. Germline V gene sequence: CDR1 SNHLY, CDR2 FYNNEI. There are 13 residues in the CDR3. CDR3 protein: CASSGVFNSPLHF. The CDR3 DNA reads TGTGCCAGCAGTGGGGTCTTTAATTCACCCCTCCACTTT.

The rearrangement uses TRBV11-2 and TRBJ1-6; 8 positions match TRBD1. This CDR3 has 14 amino acids. Trimming cost V 2 bases and J 10 bases; bases outside gene matches: 4. Per the germline V gene, CDR1 is SGHAT and CDR2 is FQNNGV. CDR3: CASSLQQGGSPLHF. In nucleotides, the CDR3 is TGTGCCAGCAGCTTACAACAGGGGGGATCACCCCTCCACTTT. The full variable domain, in which reference TRBV11-2 and TRBJ1-6 provide the parts outside the CDR3, is EAGVAQSPRYKIIEKRQSVAFWCNPISGHATLYWYQQILGQGPKLLIQFQNNGVVDDSQLPKDRFSAERLKGVDSTLKIQPAKLEDSAVYLCASSLQQGGSPLHFGNGTRLTVT.

This chain links TRBV21-1 with TRBJ2-5. TRBV21-1 is deemed a pseudogene. This CDR3 spans 14 amino acids. The CDR3 sequence is CASSSWTVQETQYF. The CDR3 region has the DNA TGTGCCAGCAGCAGTTGGACGGTCCAAGAGACCCAGTACTTC.

The chain combines TRBV6-4 with TRBJ1-6; D remains ambiguous. Trimming shortened V by 4 bases and J by 5 bases, and 9 bases separated the two germline ends. Germline values: CDR1 MRHNA, CDR2 SNTAGT. This CDR3 has 14 residues. Here the CDR3 DNA reads TGTGCCAGCAGTGCGCGGGAGAATAATTCACCCCTCCACTTT. Residues: CASSARENNSPLHF.

The gene calls are TRBV15 and TRBJ1-2, with 7 bases that match TRBD1. Trimming took 8 bases from V and 4 from J; bases not matched to a gene: 10. This CDR3 has 14 residues. Germline loops: CDR1 LNHNV, CDR2 YYDKDF (reference sequence). CDR3 loop: CATQTRQGGYGYTF. DNA of the CDR3: TGTGCCACCCAAACGCGACAGGGAGGCTATGGCTACACCTTC.

The V call is TRBV7-9, the J call TRBJ2-2; the match to TRBD2 covers 7 bases. The CDR3 runs to 15 residues. With V trimmed by 5 bases and J by 7 bases, 10 bases remained unmatched. Germline values: CDR1 SEHNR, CDR2 FQNEAQ (reference sequence). In nucleotides, the CDR3 is TGTGCCAGCAGCGTCGCGGGAGATGGCGTCGGGGAGCTGTTTTTT. The encoded protein is CASSVAGDGVGELFF.

This chain links TRBV10-3 with TRBJ2-5, with D uncertain. This CDR3 contains 14 residues. From germline, CDR1 is ENHRY and CDR2 SYGVKD. Trimming cost V 0 bases and J 4 bases, with 9 bases left between them. Here the CDR3 reads CAISESANGETQYF. The CDR3 nucleotides are TGTGCCATCAGTGAGTCGGCCAACGGAGAGACCCAGTACTTC.